The entry that follows covers one TCR beta chain sequence. Its antigen is not identified. The data were taken from a study of naive and memory T cell subsets. Overall study results and limits: Findings for naive and memory subsets could not be checked against ground truth. In CD4 and CD8 cells, diversity dropped from naive through EMRA.

V dropped 5 bases and J dropped 11 bases, with 15 bases sitting between them. This CDR3 region has 12 residues. Two oligonucleotides, mixed equimolar, formed the beta constant-region primer covering TRBC1 and TRBC2. Four rounds of PCR amplified the ligated cDNA using nested alpha and beta constant-region primers plus SP2. TCRdb re-analysed the UMI-ligation and nested PCR reads in MiXCR, keeping a single row per CDR3 protein. The sample lists 130,000 or so distinct CDR3 sequences, 36% occurring once. The sequencing sample was made of central memory CD4+ T cells from blood. The chain is built from TRBV12-3 or TRBV12-4 and TRBJ1-1, with D possibly being TRBD1 (5 bases). The TCR comes from a human donor in good health. This CDR3 is CASSAQSGPAFF. The CDR3 DNA reads as TGTGCCAGCAGTGCCCAGTCAGGGCCCGCTTTCTTT.